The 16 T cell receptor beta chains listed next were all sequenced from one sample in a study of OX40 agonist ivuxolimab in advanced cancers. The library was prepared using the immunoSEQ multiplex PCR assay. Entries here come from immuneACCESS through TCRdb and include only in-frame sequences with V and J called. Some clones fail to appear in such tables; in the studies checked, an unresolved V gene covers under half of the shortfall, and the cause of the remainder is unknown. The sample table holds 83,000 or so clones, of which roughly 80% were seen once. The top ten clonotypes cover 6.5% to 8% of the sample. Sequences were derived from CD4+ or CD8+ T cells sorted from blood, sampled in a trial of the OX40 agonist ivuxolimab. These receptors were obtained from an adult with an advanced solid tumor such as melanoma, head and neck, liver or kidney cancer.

The CDR3 bases are TGTGCCAGCTCACGGGGGGGACAGGGTAGCTCCTACGAGCAGTACTTC. It codes for CASSRGGQGSSYEQYF. V usage is TRBV18 and J usage is TRBJ2-7, with TRBD1 matching over 9 bases. Germline loops: CDR1 KGHSH, CDR2 LQKENI. V dropped 4 bases and J dropped 0; count of bases not matched to a gene: 7. The length of the CDR3 is 16 residues.

The CDR3 DNA sequence: TGCGCCAGCAGCCAAAGGGCCGGGGACGGGCGGGATACGCAGTATTTT. Translation gives CASSQRAGDGRDTQYF. The genes are TRBV4-3 and TRBJ2-3, with D perhaps given as TRBD1 or TRBD2 (5 bases each). V was cut by 2 bases and J by 6 bases, with 18 bases left in between. The CDR3 is 16 amino acids. Germline loops: CDR1 LGHNA, CDR2 YSLEER.

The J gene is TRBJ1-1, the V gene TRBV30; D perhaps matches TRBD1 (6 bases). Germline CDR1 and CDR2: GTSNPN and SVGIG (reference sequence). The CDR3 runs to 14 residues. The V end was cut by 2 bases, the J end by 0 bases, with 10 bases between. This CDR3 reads CAWSRGQLNTEAFF. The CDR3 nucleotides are TGTGCCTGGAGTCGAGGACAGTTGAACACTGAAGCTTTCTTT.

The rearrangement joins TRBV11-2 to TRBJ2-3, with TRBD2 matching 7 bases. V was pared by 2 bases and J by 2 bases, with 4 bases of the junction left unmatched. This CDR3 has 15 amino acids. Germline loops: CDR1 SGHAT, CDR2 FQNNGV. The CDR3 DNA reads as TGTGCCAGCAGCTTACTAGCGGCCCTCACAGATACGCAGTATTTT. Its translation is CASSLLAALTDTQYF.

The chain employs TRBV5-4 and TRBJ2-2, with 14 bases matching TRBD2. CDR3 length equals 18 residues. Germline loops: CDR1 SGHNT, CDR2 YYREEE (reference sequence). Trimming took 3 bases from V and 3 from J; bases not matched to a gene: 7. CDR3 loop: CASSSRTSGRRDTGELFF. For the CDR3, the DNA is TGTGCCAGCAGCTCCCGGACTAGCGGGAGGCGGGACACCGGGGAGCTGTTTTTT.

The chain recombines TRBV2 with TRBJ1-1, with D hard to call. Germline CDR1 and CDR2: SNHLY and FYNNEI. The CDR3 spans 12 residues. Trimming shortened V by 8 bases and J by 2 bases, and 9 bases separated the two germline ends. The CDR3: CASGTANTEAFF. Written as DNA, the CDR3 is TGTGCCAGCGGCACAGCCAACACTGAAGCTTTCTTT.

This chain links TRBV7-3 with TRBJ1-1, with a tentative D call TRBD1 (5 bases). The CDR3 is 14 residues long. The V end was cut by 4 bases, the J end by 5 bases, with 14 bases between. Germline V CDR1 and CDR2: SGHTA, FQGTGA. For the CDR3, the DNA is TGTGCCAGCAGCTCGGGACCTACGGCGACTGAAGCTTTCTTT. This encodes CASSSGPTATEAFF.

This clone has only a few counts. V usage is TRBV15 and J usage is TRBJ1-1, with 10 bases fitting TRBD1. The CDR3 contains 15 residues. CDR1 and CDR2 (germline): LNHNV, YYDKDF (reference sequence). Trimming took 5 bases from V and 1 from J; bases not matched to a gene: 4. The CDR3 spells CATSARTGGNTEAFF. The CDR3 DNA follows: TGTGCCACCAGCGCCCGGACAGGGGGGAACACTGAAGCTTTCTTT.

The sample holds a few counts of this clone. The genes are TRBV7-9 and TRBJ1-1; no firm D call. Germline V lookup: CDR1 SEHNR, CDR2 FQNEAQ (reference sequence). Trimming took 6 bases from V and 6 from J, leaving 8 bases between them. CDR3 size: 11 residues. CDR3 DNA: TGTGCCAGCAGGTTTGGGGCTGAAGCTTTCTTT. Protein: CASRFGAEAFF.

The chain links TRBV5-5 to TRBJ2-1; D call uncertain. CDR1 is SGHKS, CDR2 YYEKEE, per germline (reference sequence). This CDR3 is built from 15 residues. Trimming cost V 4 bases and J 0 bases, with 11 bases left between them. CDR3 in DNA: TGTGCCAGCAGCCGGGCGTCGAGCTCCTACAATGAGCAGTTCTTC. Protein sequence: CASSRASSSYNEQFF.

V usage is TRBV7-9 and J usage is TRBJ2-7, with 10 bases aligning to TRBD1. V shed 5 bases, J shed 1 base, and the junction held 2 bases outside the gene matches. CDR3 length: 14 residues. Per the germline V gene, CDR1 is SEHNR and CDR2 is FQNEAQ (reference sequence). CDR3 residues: CASSRDRGSYEQYF. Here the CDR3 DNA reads TGTGCCAGCAGCCGGGACAGGGGATCCTACGAGCAGTACTTC.

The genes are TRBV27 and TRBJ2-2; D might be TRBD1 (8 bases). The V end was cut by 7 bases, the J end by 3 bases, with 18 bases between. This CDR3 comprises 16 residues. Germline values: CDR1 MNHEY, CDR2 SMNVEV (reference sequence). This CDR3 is CASTTGGGMHTGELFF. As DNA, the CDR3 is TGTGCCAGCACCACAGGGGGGGGCATGCACACCGGGGAGCTGTTTTTT.

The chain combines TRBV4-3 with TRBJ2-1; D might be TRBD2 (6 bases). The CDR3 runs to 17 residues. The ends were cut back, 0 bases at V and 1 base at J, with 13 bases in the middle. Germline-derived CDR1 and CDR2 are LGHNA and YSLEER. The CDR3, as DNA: TGCGCCAGCAGCCAAGATCCGACGGGAGCTTCCTACAATGAGCAGTTCTTC. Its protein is CASSQDPTGASYNEQFF.

CDR3 protein: CASSLYQETQYF. The CDR3 DNA reads TGTGCCAGCTCTCTGTACCAAGAGACCCAGTACTTC. The J gene is TRBJ2-5, the V gene TRBV18, with D unclear. With 6 bases removed from V and 0 bases from J, the gap between germline ends came to 5 bases. Per germline, CDR1 KGHSH and CDR2 LQKENI. This CDR3 region has 12 residues. Full variable domain (missing parts from reference TRBV18 and TRBJ2-5): NAGVMQNPRHLVRRRGQEARLRCSPMKGHSHVYWYRQLPEEGLKFMVYLQKENIIDESGMPKERFSAEFPKEGPSILRIQQVVRGDSAAYFCASSLYQETQYFGPGTRLLVL.

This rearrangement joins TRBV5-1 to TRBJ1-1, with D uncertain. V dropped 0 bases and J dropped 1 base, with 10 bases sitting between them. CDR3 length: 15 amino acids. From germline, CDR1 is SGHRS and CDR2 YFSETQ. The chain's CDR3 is CASSLVLGKNTEAFF. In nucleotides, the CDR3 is TGCGCCAGCAGCTTGGTGTTGGGGAAGAACACTGAAGCTTTCTTT.

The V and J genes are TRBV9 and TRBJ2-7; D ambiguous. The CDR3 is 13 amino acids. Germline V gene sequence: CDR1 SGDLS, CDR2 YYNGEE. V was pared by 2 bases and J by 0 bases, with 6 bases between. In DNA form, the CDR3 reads TGTGCCAGCAGCGTGAGGCCCTCCTACGAGCAGTACTTC. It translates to CASSVRPSYEQYF.